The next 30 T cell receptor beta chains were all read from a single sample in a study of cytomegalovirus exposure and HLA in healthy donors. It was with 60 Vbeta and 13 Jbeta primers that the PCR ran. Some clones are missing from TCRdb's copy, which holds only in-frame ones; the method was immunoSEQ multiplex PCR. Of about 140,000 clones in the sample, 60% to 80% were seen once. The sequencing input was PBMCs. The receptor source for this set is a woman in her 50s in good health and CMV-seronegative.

In nucleotides, the CDR3 is TGCGCCAGCAGCCAAGGCGATGGCTACACCTTC. It specifies CASSQGDGYTF. The chain has TRBV4-3 and TRBJ1-2; no clear D. The CDR3 extends over 11 amino acids. V gave up 1 base and J gave up 6 bases, with 3 bases separating them. Germline CDR1 reads LGHNA; CDR2 reads YSLEER.

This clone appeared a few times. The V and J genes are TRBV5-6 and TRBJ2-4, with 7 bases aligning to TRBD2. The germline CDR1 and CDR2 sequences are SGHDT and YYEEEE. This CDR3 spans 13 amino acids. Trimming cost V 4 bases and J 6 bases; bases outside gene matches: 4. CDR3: CASSGGEGNIQYF. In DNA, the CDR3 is TGTGCCAGCAGCGGGGGGGAGGGAAACATTCAGTACTTC.

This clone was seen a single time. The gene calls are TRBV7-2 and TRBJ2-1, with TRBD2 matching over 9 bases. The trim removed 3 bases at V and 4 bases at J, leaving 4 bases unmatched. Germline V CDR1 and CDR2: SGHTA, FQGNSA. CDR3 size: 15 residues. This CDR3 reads CASSFRGGAYNEQFF. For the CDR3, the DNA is TGTGCCAGCAGCTTTCGCGGGGGGGCGTACAATGAGCAGTTCTTC.

The chain's CDR3 is CASRTGHGYTF. The CDR3 DNA reads TGTGCCAGCAGGACAGGGCACGGCTACACCTTC. This rearrangement joins TRBV27 to TRBJ1-2, with 7 bases aligning to TRBD1. There are 11 residues in the CDR3. In germline, CDR1 is MNHEY, CDR2 SMNVEV (reference sequence). After removal of 6 bases from V and 8 bases from J, the junction contained 3 bases not matched to a gene.

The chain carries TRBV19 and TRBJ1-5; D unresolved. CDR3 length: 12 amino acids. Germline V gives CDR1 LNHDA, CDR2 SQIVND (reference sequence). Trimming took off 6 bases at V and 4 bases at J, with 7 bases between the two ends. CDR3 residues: CASRRGNQPQHF. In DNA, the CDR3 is TGTGCCAGTAGACGAGGGAATCAGCCCCAGCATTTT.

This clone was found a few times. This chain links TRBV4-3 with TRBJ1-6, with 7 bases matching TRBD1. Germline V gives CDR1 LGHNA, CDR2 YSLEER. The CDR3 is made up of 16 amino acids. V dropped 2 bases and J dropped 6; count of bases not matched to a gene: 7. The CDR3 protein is CASSQNRDSTNSPLHF. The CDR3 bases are TGCGCCAGCAGCCAAAATCGGGACAGTACTAATTCACCCCTCCACTTT.

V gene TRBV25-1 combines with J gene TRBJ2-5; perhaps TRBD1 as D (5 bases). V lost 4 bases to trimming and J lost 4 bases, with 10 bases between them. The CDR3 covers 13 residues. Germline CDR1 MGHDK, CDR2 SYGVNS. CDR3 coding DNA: TGTGCCAGCAGTGGGGCAGGGCGAGAGACCCAGTACTTC. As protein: CASSGAGRETQYF.

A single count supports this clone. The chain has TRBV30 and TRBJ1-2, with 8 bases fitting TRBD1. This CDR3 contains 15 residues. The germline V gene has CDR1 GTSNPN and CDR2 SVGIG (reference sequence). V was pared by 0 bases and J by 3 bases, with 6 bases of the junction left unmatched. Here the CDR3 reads CAWSVRDRGYYGYTF. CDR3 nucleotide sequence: TGTGCCTGGAGTGTACGAGACAGGGGCTACTATGGCTACACCTTC.

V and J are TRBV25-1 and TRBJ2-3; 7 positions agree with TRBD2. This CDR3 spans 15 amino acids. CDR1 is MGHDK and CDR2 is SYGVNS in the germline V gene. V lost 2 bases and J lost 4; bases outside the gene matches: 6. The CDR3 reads CASSELGLGADTQYF. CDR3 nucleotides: TGTGCCAGCAGTGAACTAGGACTAGGAGCAGATACGCAGTATTTT.

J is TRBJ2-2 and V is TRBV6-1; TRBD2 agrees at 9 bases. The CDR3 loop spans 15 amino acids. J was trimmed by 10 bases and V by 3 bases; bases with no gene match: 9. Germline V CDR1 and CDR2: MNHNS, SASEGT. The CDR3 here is CASSDRKGLAKELFF. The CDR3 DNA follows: TGTGCCAGCAGTGACCGCAAAGGACTAGCGAAGGAGCTGTTTTTT.

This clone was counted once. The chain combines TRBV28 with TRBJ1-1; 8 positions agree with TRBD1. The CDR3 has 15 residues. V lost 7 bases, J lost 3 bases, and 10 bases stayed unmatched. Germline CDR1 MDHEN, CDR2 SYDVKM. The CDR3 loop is CASTLSVGQDTEAFF. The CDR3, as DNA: TGTGCCAGCACCCTCTCCGTGGGACAGGACACTGAAGCTTTCTTT.

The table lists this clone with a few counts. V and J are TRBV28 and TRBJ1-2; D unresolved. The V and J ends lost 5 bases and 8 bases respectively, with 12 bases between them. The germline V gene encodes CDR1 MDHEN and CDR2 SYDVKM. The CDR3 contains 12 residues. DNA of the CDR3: TGTGCCAGCAGTGTCTCCCGGTGCGGCTACACCTTC. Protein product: CASSVSRCGYTF.

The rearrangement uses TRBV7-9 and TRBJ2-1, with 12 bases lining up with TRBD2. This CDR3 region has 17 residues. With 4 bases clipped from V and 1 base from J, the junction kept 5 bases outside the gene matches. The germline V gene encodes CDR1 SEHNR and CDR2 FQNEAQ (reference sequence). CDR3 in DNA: TGTGCCAGCAGCTCTAGCGGGGGGGTTGATTCCTACAATGAGCAGTTCTTC. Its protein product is CASSSSGGVDSYNEQFF. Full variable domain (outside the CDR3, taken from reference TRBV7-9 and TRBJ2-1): DTGVSQNPRHKITKRGQNVTFRCDPISEHNRLYWYRQTLGQGPEFLTYFQNEAQLEKSRLLSDRFSAERPKGSFSTLEIQRTEQGDSAMYLCASSSSGGVDSYNEQFFGPGTRLTVL.

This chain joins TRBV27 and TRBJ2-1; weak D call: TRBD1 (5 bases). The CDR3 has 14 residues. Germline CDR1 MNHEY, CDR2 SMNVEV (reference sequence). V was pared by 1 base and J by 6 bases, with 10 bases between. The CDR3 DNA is TGTGCCAGCAGTTTATTTCGGACATCCAATGAGCAGTTCTTC. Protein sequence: CASSLFRTSNEQFF.

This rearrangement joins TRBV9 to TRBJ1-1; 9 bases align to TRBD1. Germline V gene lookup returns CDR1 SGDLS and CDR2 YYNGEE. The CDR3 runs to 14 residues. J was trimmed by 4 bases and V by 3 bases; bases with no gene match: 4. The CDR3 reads CASSEGTGLTEAFF. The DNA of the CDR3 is TGTGCCAGCAGCGAGGGGACAGGGCTCACTGAAGCTTTCTTT.

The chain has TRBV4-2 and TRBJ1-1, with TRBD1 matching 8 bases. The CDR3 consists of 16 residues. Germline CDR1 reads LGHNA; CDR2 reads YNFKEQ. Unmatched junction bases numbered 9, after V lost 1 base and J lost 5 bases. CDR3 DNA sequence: TGTGCCAGCAGCCAAGTCGGGTTGGACAGGGCGACTGAAGCTTTCTTT. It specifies CASSQVGLDRATEAFF.

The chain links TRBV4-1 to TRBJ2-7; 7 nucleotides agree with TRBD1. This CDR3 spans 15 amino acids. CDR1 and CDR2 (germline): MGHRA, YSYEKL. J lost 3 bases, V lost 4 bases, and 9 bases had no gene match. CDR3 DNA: TGCGCCAGCAGCCCGGGCCGGGACAGATTCTACGAGCAGTACTTC. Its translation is CASSPGRDRFYEQYF.

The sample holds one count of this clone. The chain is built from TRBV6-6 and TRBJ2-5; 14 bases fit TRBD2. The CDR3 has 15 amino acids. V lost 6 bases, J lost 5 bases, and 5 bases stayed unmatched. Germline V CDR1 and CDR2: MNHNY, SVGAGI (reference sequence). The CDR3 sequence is CASSLRTSGGETQYF. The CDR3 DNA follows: TGTGCCAGCAGCCTTCGGACTAGCGGGGGGGAGACCCAGTACTTC.

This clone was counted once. CDR3 sequence reads: CASSTPGQGFGSTNEKLFF. As DNA, the CDR3 is TGTGCCAGTAGTACACCGGGACAGGGATTTGGGTCAACTAATGAAAAACTGTTTTTT. The chain has TRBV19 and TRBJ1-4, with TRBD1 matching over 9 bases. This CDR3 has 19 amino acids. V dropped 4 bases and J dropped 0; count of bases not matched to a gene: 12. The germline V gene has CDR1 LNHDA and CDR2 SQIVND (reference sequence). The whole variable domain, filled in from reference TRBV19 and TRBJ1-4, reads DGGITQSPKYLFRKEGQNVTLSCEQNLNHDAMYWYRQDPGQGLRLIYYSQIVNDFQKGDIAEGYSVSREKKESFPLTVTSAQKNPTAFYLCASSTPGQGFGSTNEKLFFGSGTQLSVL.

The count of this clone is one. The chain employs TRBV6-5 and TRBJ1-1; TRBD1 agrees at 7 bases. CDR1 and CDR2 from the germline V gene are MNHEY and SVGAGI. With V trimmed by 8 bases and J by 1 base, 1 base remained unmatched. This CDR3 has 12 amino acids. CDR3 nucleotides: TGTGCCAGCTACAGGGGGAACACTGAAGCTTTCTTT. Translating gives CASYRGNTEAFF.

This CDR3 is CATSISGAGELFF. For the CDR3, the DNA is TGTGCCACCAGCATCTCCGGGGCCGGGGAGCTGTTTTTT. The chain employs TRBV15 and TRBJ2-2; D might be TRBD2 (5 bases). The V and J ends lost 4 bases and 6 bases respectively, with 9 bases between them. The CDR3 runs to 13 residues. Germline V CDR1 and CDR2: LNHNV, YYDKDF (reference sequence).

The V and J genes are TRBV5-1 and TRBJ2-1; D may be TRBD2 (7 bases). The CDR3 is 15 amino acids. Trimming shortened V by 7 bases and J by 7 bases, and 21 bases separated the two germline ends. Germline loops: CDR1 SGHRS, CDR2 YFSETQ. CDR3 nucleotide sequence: TGCGCCAGCCATACTGGGGGGGGCGGAGGAAATGAGCAGTTCTTC. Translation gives CASHTGGGGGNEQFF.

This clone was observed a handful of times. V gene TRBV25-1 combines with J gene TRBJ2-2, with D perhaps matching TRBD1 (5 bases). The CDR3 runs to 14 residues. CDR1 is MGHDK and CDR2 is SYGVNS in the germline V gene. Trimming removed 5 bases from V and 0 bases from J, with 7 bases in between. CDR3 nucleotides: TGTGCCAGCAGTCCACAGGCGAACACCGGGGAGCTGTTTTTT. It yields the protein CASSPQANTGELFF.

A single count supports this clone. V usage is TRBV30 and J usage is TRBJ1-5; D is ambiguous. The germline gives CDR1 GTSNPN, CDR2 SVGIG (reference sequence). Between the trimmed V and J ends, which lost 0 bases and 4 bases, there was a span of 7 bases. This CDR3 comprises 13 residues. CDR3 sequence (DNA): TGTGCCTGGAGTGTACGGACTAATCAGCCCCAGCATTTT. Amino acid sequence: CAWSVRTNQPQHF.

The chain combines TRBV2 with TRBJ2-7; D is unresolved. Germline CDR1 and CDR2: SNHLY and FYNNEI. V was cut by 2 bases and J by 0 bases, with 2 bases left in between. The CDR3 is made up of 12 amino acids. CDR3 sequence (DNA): TGTGCCAGCAGTGAACTCTCCTACGAGCAGTACTTC. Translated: CASSELSYEQYF. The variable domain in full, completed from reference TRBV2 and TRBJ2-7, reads EPEVTQTPSHQVTQMGQEVILRCVPISNHLYFYWYRQILGQKVEFLVSFYNNEISEKSEIFDDQFSVERPDGSNFTLKIRSTKLEDSAMYFCASSELSYEQYFGPGTRLTVT.

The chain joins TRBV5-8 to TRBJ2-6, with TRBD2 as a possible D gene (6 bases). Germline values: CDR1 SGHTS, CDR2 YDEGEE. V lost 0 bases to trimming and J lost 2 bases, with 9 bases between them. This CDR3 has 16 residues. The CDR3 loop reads CASSLGWGAGANVLTF. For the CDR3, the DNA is TGTGCCAGCAGCTTGGGGTGGGGGGCTGGGGCCAACGTCCTGACTTTC. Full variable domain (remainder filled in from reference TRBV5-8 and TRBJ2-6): EAGVTQSPTHLIKTRGQQATLRCSPISGHTSVYWYQQALGLGLQFLLWYDEGEERNRGNFPPRFSGRQFPNYSSELNVNALELEDSALYLCASSLGWGAGANVLTFGAGSRLTVL.

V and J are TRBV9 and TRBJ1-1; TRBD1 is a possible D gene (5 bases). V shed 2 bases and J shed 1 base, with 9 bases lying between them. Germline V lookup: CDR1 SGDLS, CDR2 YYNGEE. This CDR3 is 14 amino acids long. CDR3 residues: CASSVQTANTEAFF. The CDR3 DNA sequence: TGTGCCAGCAGCGTCCAGACAGCGAACACTGAAGCTTTCTTT.

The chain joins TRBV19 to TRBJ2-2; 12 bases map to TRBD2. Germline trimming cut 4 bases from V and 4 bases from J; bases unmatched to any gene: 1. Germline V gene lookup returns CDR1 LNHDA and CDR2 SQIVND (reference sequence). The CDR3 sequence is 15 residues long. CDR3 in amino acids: CASSRLAGVTGELFF. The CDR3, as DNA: TGTGCCAGTAGTAGACTAGCGGGGGTCACCGGGGAGCTGTTTTTT.

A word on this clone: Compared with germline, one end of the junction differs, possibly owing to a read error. CDR3: CAWRVSTYEQYF. Written as DNA, the CDR3 is TGTGCCTGGAGGGTCTCAACCTACGAGCAATACTTC. J is TRBJ2-7 and V is TRBV30; D call uncertain. This CDR3 region has 12 residues. CDR1 and CDR2 from the germline V gene are GTSNPN and SVGIG (reference sequence). Full variable domain (missing parts from reference TRBV30 and TRBJ2-7): SQTIHQWPATLVQPVGSPLSLECTVEGTSNPNLYWYRQAAGRGLQLLFYSVGIGQISSEVPQNLSASRPQDRQFILSSKKLLLSDSGFYLCAWRVSTYEQYFGPGTRLTVT.

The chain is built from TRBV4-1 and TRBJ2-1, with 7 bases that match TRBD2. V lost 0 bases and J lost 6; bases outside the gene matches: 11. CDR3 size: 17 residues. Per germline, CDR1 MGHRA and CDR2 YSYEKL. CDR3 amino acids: CASSQDGGGLRLNEQFF. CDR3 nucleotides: TGCGCCAGCAGCCAAGATGGGGGGGGACTCCGTCTCAATGAGCAGTTCTTC.